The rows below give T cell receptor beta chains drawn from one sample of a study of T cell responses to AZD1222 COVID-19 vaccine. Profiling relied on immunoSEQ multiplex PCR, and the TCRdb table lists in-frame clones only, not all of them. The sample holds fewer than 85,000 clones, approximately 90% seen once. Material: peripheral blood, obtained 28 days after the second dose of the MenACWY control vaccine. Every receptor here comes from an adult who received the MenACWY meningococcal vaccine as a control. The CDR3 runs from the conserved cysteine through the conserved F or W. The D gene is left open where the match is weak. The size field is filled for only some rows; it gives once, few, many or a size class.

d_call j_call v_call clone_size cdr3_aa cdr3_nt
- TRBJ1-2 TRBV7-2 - CASFAGAGSGYTF TGTGCCAGCTTTGCGGGAGCGGGGAGTGGCTACACCTTC
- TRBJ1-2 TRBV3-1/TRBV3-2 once CASSQDRGDGYTF TGTGCCAGCAGCCAAGACAGGGGTGATGGCTACACCTTC
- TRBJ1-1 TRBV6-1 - CASSEQPNTEAFF TGTGCCAGCAGTGAACAGCCGAACACTGAAGCTTTCTTT
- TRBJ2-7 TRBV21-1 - CASSRFDRQGPTYEQYF TGTGCCAGCAGCAGATTTGACAGACAAGGCCCCACCTACGAGCAGTACTTC
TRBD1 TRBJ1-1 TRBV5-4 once CASSQGQTNTEAFF TGTGCCAGCAGCCAGGGACAGACGAACACTGAAGCTTTCTTT
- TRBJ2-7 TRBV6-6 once CASRARTVTYEQYF TGTGCCAGCAGGGCCCGGACGGTAACCTACGAGCAGTACTTC
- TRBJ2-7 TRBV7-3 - CASSLHGGPTYEQYF TGTGCCAGCAGCTTACACGGGGGGCCTACCTACGAGCAGTACTTC
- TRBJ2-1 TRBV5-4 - CASSLSTTAYEQFF TGTGCCAGCAGCTTGAGCACGACGGCTTATGAGCAGTTCTTC
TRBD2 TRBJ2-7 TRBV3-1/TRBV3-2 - CASSQGGRAPYEQYF TGTGCCAGCAGCCAAGGGGGGAGGGCCCCCTACGAGCAGTACTTC
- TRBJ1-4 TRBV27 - CASSAGVANEKLFF TGTGCCAGCAGTGCAGGGGTGGCTAATGAAAAACTGTTTTTT
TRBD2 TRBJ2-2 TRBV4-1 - CASSQRVAGVATGELFF TGCGCCAGCAGCCAACGGGTAGCGGGAGTAGCCACCGGGGAGCTGTTTTTT
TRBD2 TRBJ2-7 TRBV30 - CAWNGGLGYEQYF TGTGCCTGGAACGGGGGGTTGGGCTACGAGCAGTACTTC
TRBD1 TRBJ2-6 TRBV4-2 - CASSQGRTGLTGANVLTF TGTGCCAGCAGCCAAGGTCGGACAGGGTTAACTGGGGCCAACGTCCTGACTTTC
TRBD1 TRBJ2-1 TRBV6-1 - CASSEAYDRVGFF TGTGCCAGCAGTGAAGCCTATGACAGGGTGGGGTTCTTC
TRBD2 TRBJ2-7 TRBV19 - CASSRSSGGYEQYF TGTGCCAGTAGTAGGTCTAGCGGGGGTTACGAGCAGTACTTC
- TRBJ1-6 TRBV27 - CASSFSGHHSYNSPLHF TGTGCCAGCAGTTTCTCGGGACACCACTCCTATAATTCACCCCTCCACTTT
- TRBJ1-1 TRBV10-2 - CATLSVGGREAFF TGCGCCACCCTGTCGGTCGGGGGGAGGGAAGCTTTCTTT
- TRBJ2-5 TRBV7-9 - CASSSLGWYQETQYF TGTGCCAGCAGCTCCCTGGGCTGGTACCAAGAGACCCAGTACTTC
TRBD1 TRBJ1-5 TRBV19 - CASSMSGQGDNQPQHF TGTGCCAGTTCAATGTCGGGACAGGGGGACAATCAGCCCCAGCATTTT
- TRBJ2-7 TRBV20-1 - CSASDPGLRREQYF TGCAGTGCTAGTGATCCAGGGTTGAGGAGGGAGCAGTACTTC
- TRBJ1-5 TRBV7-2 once CASSLGVAAVSNQPQHF TGTGCCAGCAGCTTAGGGGTGGCGGCAGTTAGCAATCAGCCCCAGCATTTT
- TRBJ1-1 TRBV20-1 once CSASLNTEAFF TGCAGTGCTAGTTTGAACACTGAAGCTTTCTTT
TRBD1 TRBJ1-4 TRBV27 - CASSPRTGREKLFF TGTGCCAGCAGCCCCAGGACAGGGCGCGAAAAACTGTTTTTT
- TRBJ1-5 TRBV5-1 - CASSLAPGAVQPQHF TGCGCCAGCAGCTTGGCCCCGGGGGCTGTTCAGCCCCAGCATTTT
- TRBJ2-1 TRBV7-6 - CASSLGTDSLSYIGQFF TGTGCCAGCAGCTTAGGAACGGACAGCCTTTCCTACATAGGGCAGTTCTTC
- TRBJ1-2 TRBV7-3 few CASSFDSSGYGYTF TGTGCCAGCAGCTTCGACTCCTCGGGGTATGGCTACACCTTC
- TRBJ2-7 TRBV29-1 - CSVGGPGSYEQYF TGCAGCGTTGGGGGCCCCGGCTCCTACGAGCAGTACTTC
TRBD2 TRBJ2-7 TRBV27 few CASSLFPSGNYEQYF TGTGCCAGCAGTTTATTCCCTAGCGGGAATTACGAGCAGTACTTC
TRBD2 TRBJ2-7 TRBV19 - CASKRLAGATYEQYF TGTGCCAGTAAGAGGCTAGCGGGAGCCACCTACGAGCAGTACTTC
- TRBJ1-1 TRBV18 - CASSPRQDNPEAFF TGTGCCAGCTCACCACGGCAGGACAACCCTGAAGCTTTCTTT
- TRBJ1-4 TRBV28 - CASRTPEKLFF TGTGCCAGCAGAACACCCGAAAAACTGTTTTTT
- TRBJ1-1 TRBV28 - CASTTPSRAENTEAFF TGTGCCAGCACCACACCCTCCCGGGCGGAAAACACTGAAGCTTTCTTT
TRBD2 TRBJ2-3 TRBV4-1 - CASSSPSSGRGRNTQYF TGCGCCAGCAGCTCCCCATCTAGCGGGAGAGGGAGAAATACGCAGTATTTT
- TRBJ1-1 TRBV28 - CASRRRDGTEAFF TGTGCCAGCAGGCGCAGGGATGGCACTGAAGCTTTCTTT
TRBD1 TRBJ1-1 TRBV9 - CASSGQGVGNTEAFF TGTGCCAGCAGCGGACAGGGGGTGGGAAACACTGAAGCTTTCTTT
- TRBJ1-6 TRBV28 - CASSLAQSNSPLHF TGTGCCAGCAGTTTGGCACAGTCTAATTCACCCCTCCACTTT
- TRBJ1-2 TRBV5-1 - CASSPTGGNYGYTF TGCGCCAGCAGCCCAACCGGAGGCAACTATGGCTACACCTTC
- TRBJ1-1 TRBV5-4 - CASSLGTATEAFF TGTGCCAGCAGCTTGGGGACAGCCACTGAAGCTTTCTTT
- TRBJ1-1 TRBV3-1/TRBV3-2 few CASSQVRDTEAFF TGTGCCAGCAGCCAAGTCAGGGACACTGAAGCTTTCTTT
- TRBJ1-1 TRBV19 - CASSILDGGEAFF TGTGCCAGTAGTATCTTGGATGGGGGTGAAGCTTTCTTT
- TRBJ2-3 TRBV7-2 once CASSLGGRGSTDTQYF TGTGCCAGCAGCTTAGGGGGCAGGGGTAGCACAGATACGCAGTATTTT
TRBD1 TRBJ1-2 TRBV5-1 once CASSFRDRDYGYTF TGCGCCAGCAGTTTCCGGGACAGGGACTATGGCTACACCTTC
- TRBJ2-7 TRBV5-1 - CASSLGFSEQYF TGCGCCAGCAGCTTAGGGTTTAGCGAGCAGTACTTC